The rows below give T cell receptor beta chains drawn from one sample of a study of blood T cell repertoires in COVID-19. Assay: immunoSEQ multiplex PCR; the TCRdb copy retains only in-frame clones and omits some. The table records 270,000 or so clones, around 82% of them present only once. The sample comprised peripheral blood. Receptors were obtained from a human donor in a cohort sampled during active COVID-19. Both conserved end residues are part of each CDR3. Fields, in order: V gene, J gene, CDR3 protein.

>TRBV19|TRBJ2-2
CASSILWRLAGGYNTGELFF
>TRBV5-5|TRBJ2-7
CASSLYAGQYSYEQYF
>TRBV10-3|TRBJ2-1
CAISGGGAYEQFF
>TRBV4-3|TRBJ2-3
CATGVNLRTDTQYF
>TRBV2|TRBJ2-1
CASRRDRANEQFF
>TRBV2|TRBJ2-7
CASTGDSYEQYF
>TRBV5-1|TRBJ2-3
CASRLAADTQYF
>TRBV14|TRBJ2-1
CASSRKQAYNEQFF
>TRBV19|TRBJ2-3
CASSYQGFPDTQYF
>TRBV11-2|TRBJ2-3
CASSSPWGGLPYSTDTQYF
>TRBV9|TRBJ2-1
CASSVVPSGRASNEQFF
>TRBV4-3|TRBJ2-3
CASSSLAGNTDTQYF
>TRBV7-2|TRBJ2-1
CASSNPSGGHNEQFF
>TRBV7-9|TRBJ1-2
CASSSVGQAPRGYTF
>TRBV20-1|TRBJ2-3
CSARLVDTQYF
>TRBV7-2|TRBJ2-5
CASSLDLRTRIQETQYF
>TRBV4-3|TRBJ1-1
CASSQDWPGGSYTEAFF
>TRBV7-9|TRBJ2-1
CASSTTQGFDEQFF
>TRBV5-5|TRBJ2-2
CASSLGQLNTGELFF
>TRBV28|TRBJ2-7
CASSLSAGGSYEQYF
>TRBV27|TRBJ1-2
CASSFSSQGSGYTF
>TRBV5-6|TRBJ2-4
CASSLGAAGGKNIQYF
>TRBV6-1|TRBJ2-7
CASGVQETEQYF
>TRBV6-5|TRBJ2-7
CASSPTGTYEQYF
>TRBV19|TRBJ2-7
CASSVYREYEQYF
>TRBV6-5|TRBJ1-6
CASHDRGSSPLHF
>TRBV5-4|TRBJ2-7
CASSLVGQGTYEQYF
>TRBV4-1|TRBJ2-7
CASSPFLAGPYEQYF
>TRBV18|TRBJ2-4
CASSRVTSGGAKNIQYF